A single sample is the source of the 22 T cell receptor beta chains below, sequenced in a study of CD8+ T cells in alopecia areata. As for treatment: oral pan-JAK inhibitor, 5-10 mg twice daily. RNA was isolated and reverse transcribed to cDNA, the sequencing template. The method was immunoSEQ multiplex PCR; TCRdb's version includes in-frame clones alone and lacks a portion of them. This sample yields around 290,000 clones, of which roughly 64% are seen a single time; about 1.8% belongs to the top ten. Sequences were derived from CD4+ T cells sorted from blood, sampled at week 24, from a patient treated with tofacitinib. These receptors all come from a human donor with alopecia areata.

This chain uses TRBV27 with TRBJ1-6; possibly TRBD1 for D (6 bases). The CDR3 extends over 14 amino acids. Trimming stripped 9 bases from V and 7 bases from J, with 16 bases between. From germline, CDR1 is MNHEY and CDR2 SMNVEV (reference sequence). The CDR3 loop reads CASHQRQGNSPLHF. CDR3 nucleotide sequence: TGTGCCAGTCACCAACGGCAGGGGAATTCACCCCTCCACTTT.

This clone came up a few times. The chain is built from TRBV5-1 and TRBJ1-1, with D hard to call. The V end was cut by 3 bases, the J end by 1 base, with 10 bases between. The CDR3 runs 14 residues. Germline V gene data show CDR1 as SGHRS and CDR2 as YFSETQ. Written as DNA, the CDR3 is TGCGCCAGCAGCTATAAAACGGGGAACACTGAAGCTTTCTTT. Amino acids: CASSYKTGNTEAFF. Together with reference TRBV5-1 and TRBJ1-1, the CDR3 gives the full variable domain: KAGVTQTPRYLIKTRGQQVTLSCSPISGHRSVSWYQQTPGQGLQFLFEYFSETQRNKGNFPGRFSGRQFSNSRSEMNVSTLELGDSALYLCASSYKTGNTEAFFGQGTRLTVV.

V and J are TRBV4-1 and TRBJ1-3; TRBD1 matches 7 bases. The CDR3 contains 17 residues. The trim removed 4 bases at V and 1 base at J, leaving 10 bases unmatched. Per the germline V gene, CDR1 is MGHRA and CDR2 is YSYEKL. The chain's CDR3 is CASSRDYRGESGNTIYF. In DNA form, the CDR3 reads TGCGCCAGCAGCCGAGACTACAGGGGAGAATCTGGAAACACCATATATTTT.

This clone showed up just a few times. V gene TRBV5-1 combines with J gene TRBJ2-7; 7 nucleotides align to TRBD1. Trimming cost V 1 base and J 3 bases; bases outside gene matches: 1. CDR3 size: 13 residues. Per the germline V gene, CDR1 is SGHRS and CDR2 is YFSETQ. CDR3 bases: TGCGCCAGCAGCTTGACAGGGGACTACGAGCAGTACTTC. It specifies CASSLTGDYEQYF.

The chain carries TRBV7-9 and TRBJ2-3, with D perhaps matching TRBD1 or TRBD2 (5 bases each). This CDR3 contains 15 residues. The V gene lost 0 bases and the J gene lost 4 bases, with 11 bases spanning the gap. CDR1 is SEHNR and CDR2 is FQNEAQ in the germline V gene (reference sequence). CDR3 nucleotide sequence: TGTGCCAGCAGCTTAGCAACCGGGACGGCAGATACGCAGTATTTT. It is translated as CASSLATGTADTQYF.

The CDR3 protein is CSVDPMPLDRAPDTQYF. In nucleotides, the CDR3 is TGCAGCGTTGATCCTATGCCGTTGGACAGGGCACCAGATACGCAGTATTTT. The chain has TRBV29-1 and TRBJ2-3; 8 bases align to TRBD1. The CDR3 has 17 residues. Germline V lookup: CDR1 SQVTM, CDR2 ANQGSEA. V lost 3 bases to trimming and J lost 4 bases; unmatched junction nucleotides: 15.

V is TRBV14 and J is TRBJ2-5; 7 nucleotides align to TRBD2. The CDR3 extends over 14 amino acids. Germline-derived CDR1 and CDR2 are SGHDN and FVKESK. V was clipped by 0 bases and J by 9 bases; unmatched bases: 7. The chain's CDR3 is CASSQDLVSGAQYF. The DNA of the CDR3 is TGTGCCAGCAGCCAAGACCTTGTCAGCGGGGCCCAGTACTTC. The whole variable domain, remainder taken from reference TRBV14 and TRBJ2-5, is EAGVTQFPSHSVIEKGQTVTLRCDPISGHDNLYWYRRVMGKEIKFLLHFVKESKQDESGMPNNRFLAERTGGTYSTLKVQPAELEDSGVYFCASSQDLVSGAQYFGPGTRLLVL.

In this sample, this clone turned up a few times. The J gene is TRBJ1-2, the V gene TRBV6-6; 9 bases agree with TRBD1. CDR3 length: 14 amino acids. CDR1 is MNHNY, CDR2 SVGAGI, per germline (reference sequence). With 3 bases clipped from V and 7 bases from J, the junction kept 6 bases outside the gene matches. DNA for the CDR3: TGTGCCAGCAGTTATTCCGGGACAGGGCCTGGCTACACCTTC. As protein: CASSYSGTGPGYTF.

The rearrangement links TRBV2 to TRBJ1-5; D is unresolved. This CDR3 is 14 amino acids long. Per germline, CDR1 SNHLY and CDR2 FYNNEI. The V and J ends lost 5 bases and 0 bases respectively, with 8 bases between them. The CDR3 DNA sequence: TGTGCCAGCAGTCAACTGACTAGCAATCAGCCCCAGCATTTT. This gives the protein CASSQLTSNQPQHF.

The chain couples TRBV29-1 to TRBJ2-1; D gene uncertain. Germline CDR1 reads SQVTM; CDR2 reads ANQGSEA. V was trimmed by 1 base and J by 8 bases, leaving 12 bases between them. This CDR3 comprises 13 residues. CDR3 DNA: TGCAGCGTTGAAGGGACCCGCGTCTATGAGCAGTTCTTC. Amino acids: CSVEGTRVYEQFF.

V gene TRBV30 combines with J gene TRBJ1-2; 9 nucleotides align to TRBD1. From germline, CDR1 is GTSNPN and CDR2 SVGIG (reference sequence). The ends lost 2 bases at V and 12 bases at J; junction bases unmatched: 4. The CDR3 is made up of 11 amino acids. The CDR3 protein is CAWSFTGGHTF. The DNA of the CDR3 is TGTGCCTGGAGTTTTACAGGGGGCCACACCTTC.

CDR3 amino acids: CASNRPGAGYEQYF. The CDR3 DNA is TGTGCCAGCAACCGACCCGGGGCGGGATACGAGCAGTACTTC. The gene calls are TRBV27 and TRBJ2-7; D may be TRBD2 (6 bases). Germline CDR1 and CDR2: MNHEY and SMNVEV (reference sequence). The V gene lost 7 bases and the J gene lost 4 bases, with 17 bases spanning the gap. The CDR3 contains 14 residues.

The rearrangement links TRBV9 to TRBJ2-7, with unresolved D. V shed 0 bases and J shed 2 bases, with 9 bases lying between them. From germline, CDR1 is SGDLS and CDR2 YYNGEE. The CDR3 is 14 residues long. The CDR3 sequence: CASSVVPDPYEQYF. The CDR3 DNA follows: TGTGCCAGCAGCGTAGTGCCCGATCCCTACGAGCAGTACTTC.

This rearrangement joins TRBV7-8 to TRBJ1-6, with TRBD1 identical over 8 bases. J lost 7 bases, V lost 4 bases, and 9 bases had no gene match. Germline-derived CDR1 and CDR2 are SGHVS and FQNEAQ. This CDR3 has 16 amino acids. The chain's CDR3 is CASSWDSGGANSPLHF. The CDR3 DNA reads TGTGCCAGCAGCTGGGATTCAGGGGGCGCGAATTCACCCCTCCACTTT.

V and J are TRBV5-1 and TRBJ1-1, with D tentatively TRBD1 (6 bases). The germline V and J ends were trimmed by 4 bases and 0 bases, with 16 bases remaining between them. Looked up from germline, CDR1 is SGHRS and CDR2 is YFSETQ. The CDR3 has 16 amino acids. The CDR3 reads CASSPQGPTMNTEAFF. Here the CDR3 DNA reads TGCGCCAGCAGCCCACAGGGACCGACGATGAACACTGAAGCTTTCTTT.

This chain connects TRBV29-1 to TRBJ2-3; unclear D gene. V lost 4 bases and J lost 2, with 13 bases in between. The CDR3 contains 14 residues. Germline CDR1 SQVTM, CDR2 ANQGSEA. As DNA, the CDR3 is TGCAGCGTTGCCGGCAGGATCGCCACAGATACGCAGTATTTT. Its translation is CSVAGRIATDTQYF.

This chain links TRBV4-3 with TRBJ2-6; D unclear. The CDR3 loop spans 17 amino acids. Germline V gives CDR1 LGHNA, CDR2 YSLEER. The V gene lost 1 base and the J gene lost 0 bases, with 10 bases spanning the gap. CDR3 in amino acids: CASSQASMISGANVLTF. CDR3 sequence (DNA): TGCGCCAGCAGCCAAGCCAGCATGATCTCTGGGGCCAACGTCCTGACTTTC.

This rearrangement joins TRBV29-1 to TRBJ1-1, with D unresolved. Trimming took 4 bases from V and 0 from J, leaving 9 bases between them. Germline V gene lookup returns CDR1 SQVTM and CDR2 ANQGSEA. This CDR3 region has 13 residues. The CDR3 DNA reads TGCAGCGTTGTCACTTTATTGAACACTGAAGCTTTCTTT. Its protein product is CSVVTLLNTEAFF.

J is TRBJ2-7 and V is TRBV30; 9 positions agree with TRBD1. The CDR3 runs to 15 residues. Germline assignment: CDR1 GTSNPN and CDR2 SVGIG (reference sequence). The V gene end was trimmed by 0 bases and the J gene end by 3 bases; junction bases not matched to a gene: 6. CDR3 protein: CAWSVGDRVIYEQYF. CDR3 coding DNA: TGTGCCTGGAGTGTGGGGGACAGGGTGATCTACGAGCAGTACTTC.

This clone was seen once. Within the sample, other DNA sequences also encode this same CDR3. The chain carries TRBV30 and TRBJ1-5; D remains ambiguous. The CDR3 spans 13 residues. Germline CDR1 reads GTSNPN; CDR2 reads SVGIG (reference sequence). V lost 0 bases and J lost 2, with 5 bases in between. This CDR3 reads CAWSVRGNQPQHF. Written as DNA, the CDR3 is TGTGCCTGGAGTGTACGAGGCAATCAGCCCCAGCATTTT. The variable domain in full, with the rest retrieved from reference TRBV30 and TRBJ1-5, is SQTIHQWPATLVQPVGSPLSLECTVEGTSNPNLYWYRQAAGRGLQLLFYSVGIGQISSEVPQNLSASRPQDRQFILSSKKLLLSDSGFYLCAWSVRGNQPQHFGDGTRLSIL.

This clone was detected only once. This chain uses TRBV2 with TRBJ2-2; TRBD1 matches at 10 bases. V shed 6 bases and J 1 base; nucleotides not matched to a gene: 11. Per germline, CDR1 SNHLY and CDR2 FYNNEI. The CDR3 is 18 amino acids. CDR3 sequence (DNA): TGTGCCAGCAGCCCGTGGGGGACAGGGGACTTGAACACCGGGGAGCTGTTTTTT. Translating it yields CASSPWGTGDLNTGELFF.

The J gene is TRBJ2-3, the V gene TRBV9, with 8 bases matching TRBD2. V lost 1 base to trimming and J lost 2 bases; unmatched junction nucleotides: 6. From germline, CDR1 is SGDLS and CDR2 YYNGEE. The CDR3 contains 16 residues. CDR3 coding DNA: TGTGCCAGCAGCGTAAGCGGGACTAGAATCACAGATACGCAGTATTTT. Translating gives CASSVSGTRITDTQYF.